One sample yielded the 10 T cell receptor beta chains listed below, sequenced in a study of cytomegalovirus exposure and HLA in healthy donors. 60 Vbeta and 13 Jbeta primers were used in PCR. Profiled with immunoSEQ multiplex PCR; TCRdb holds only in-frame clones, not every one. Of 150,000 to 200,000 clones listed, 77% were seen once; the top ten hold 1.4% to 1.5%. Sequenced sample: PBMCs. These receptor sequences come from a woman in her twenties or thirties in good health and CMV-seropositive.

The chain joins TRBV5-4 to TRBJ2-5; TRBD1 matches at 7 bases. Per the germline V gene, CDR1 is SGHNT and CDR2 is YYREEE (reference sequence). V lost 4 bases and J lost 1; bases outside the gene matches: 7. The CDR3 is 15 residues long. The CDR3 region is CASSAITGAQETQYF. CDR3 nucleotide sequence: TGTGCCAGCAGCGCCATCACAGGGGCCCAAGAGACCCAGTACTTC. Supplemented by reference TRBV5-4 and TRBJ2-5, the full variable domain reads ETGVTQSPTHLIKTRGQQVTLRCSSQSGHNTVSWYQQALGQGPQFIFQYYREEENGRGNFPPRFSGLQFPNYSSELNVNALELDDSALYLCASSAITGAQETQYFGPGTRLLVL.

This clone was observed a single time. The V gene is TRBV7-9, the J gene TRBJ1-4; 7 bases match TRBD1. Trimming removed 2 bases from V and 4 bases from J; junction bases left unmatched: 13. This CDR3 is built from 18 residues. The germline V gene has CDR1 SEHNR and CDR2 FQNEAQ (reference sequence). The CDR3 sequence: CASSLPDRPNTDNEKLFF. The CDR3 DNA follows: TGTGCCAGCAGCTTACCGGACAGGCCCAACACCGATAATGAAAAACTGTTTTTT.

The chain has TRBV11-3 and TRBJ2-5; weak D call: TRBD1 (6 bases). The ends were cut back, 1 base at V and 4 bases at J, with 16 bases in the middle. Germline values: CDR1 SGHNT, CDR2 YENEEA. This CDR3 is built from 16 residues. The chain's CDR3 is CASSLGQGWVGETQYF. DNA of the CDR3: TGTGCCAGCAGCTTAGGGCAGGGGTGGGTCGGAGAGACCCAGTACTTC.

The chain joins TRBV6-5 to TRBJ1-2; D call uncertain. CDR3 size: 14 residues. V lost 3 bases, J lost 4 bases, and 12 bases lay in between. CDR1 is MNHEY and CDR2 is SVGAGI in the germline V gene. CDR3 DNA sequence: TGTGCCAGCAGTTATTACCACGAGGGCTATGGCTACACCTTC. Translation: CASSYYHEGYGYTF.

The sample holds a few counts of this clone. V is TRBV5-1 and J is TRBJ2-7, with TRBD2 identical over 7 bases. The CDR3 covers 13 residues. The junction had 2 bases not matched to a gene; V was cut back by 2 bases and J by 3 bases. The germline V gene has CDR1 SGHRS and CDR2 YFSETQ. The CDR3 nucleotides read TGCGCCAGCAGCTTCGGGGACTACTACGAGCAGTACTTC. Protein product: CASSFGDYYEQYF.

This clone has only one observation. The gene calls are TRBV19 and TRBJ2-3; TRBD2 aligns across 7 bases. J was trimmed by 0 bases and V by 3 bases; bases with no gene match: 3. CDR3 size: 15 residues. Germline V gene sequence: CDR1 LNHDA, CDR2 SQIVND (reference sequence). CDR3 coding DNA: TGTGCCAGTAGTATTTGGGGAGGGAGCACAGATACGCAGTATTTT. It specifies CASSIWGGSTDTQYF.

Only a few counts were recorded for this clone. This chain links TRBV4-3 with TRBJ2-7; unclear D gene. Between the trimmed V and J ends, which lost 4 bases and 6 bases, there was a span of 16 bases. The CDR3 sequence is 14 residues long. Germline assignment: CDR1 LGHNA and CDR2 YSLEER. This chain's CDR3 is CASSPKHLISEQYF. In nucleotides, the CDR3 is TGCGCCAGCAGCCCAAAACATTTAATTTCCGAGCAGTACTTC.

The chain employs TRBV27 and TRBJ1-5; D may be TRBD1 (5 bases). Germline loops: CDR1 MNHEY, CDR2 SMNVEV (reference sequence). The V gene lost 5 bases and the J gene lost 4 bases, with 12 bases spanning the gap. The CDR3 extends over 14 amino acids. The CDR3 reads CASSGGTVNQPQHF. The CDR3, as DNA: TGTGCCAGCAGTGGGGGGACGGTAAATCAGCCCCAGCATTTT.

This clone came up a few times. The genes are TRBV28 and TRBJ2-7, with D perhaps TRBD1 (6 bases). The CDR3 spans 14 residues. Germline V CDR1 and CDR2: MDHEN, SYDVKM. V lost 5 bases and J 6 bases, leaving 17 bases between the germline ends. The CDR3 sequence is CASSGEGVLGEQYF. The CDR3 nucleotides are TGTGCCAGCAGTGGCGAGGGGGTCTTGGGCGAGCAGTACTTC.

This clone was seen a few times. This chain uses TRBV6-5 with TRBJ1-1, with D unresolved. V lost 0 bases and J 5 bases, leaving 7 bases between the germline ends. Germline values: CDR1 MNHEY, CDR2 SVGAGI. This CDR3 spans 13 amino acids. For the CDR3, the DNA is TGTGCCAGCAGTTACTCGCGTCTGACTGAAGCTTTCTTT. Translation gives CASSYSRLTEAFF.